The sequence of this T cell receptor (beta chain) was determined in a study of CD8+CD57+ T cells in acquired aplastic anemia (dated by TCRdb to the late 2010s). As for the study more broadly: DNA extracted from sorted CD4+ and CD8+ cells had a mean of around 3 ug, with a range of roughly 0.17 to 27.4 ug. A CD8+CD57+ expansion meant a frequency higher than the mean frequency seen in healthy subjects. Results the study describes overall, beyond this receptor: Twenty-nine CD8+ CDR3 sequences were found to be shared between patients and controls, but these sequences appeared to be highly expressed in patients and within the immunodominant clones of the patients. No significant difference in CD8+ Simpson's diversity was found between patients and healthy controls (P=0.060).

Genomic DNA was used as template for profiling of TCR beta VDJ combinations and CDR3 sequences. An Illumina HiSeq 2000 was used for TCR repertoire sequencing. As for the authors' bioinformatics: Repertoires were assessed using TRBV/TRBJ rearrangement plots, CDR3 size and DJ length profiles, and Simpson's diversity index. The immunodominant clone was defined as the most abundant DNA sequence in deep sequencing data. CDR3 amino acid sequences were checked for sharing across subjects and were also compared against the VDJdb database and published repertoires. TCRdb cleaned the public reads at Q25 with fastp, built clones with MiXCR and kept in-frame beta chains. Under each unique CDR3 protein, matching rows form one entry showing the most common genes and DNA. What appears here as the V and J calls and clone size reflects TCRdb's work, not the paper's. The sample records approximately 300,000 distinct CDR3 sequences, 50% to 65% of which are singletons. The top ten constitute 1% to 1.5% of the sample.

Only a few counts were recorded for this clonotype. The target of this receptor is not known. Base qualities are not recorded, but no much larger clone differs from it by a single base. The patients picked for sequencing were ones in whom flow cytometry had shown an expansion of CD8+CD57+ cells. Severe acquired aplastic anemia was diagnosed in all patients according to International Study of Aplastic Anemia and Agranulocytosis and Camitta criteria. Patients had received no therapy at the time of blood sampling. TCR repertoires of sorted CD4+ and CD8+ blood T cells from severe aplastic anemia patients and healthy subjects were deep-sequenced in the study. Patients were enrolled in the USA under clinicaltrials.gov protocols 00001620, 01623167, 00001397, 00071045, 00081523 and 00961064. Ficoll-Paque density gradient centrifugation was used to isolate peripheral blood mononuclear cells. Before DNA was extracted, CD4+ and CD8+ T cells were sorted using either FACS or magnetic beads.

As encoded in the germline V gene, CDR1 is SGHTA while CDR2 is FQGTGA. The V and J ends are trimmed by 6 bases and 9 bases, leaving 20 bases between them. The CDR3 holds 14 amino acids from the cysteine to the phenylalanine. The kept DNA is CDR3 alone, 42 bases in frame from the first base. This sequence uses TRBV7-3 and TRBJ1-1; the D gene cannot be resolved reliably. The sequence was collected from a human donor with aplastic anemia. Sequenced: sorted CD4+, CD8+, or CD8+CD57+ T cells (not recorded which) from PBMCs. The nucleotide sequence reads TGTGCCAGCAGTTTACCCCCCTTGAAGGGTAAAGCTTTCTTT. Its amino acids are CASSLPPLKGKAFF.